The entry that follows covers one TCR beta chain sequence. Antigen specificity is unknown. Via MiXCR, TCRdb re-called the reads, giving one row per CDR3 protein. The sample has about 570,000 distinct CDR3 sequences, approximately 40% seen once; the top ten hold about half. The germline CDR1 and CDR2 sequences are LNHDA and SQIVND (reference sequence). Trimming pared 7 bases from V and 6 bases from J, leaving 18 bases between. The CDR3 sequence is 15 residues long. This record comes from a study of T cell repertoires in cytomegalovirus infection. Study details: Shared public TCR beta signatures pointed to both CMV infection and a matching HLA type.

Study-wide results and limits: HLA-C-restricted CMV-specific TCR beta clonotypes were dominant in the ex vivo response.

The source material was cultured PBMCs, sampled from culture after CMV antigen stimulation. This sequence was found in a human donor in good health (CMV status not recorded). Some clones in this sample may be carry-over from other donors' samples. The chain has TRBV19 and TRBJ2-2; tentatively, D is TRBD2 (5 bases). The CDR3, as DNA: TGTGCCAGTACCCTCTCACGGGGAGCGGCCGGGGAGCTGTTTTTT. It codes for CASTLSRGAAGELFF.